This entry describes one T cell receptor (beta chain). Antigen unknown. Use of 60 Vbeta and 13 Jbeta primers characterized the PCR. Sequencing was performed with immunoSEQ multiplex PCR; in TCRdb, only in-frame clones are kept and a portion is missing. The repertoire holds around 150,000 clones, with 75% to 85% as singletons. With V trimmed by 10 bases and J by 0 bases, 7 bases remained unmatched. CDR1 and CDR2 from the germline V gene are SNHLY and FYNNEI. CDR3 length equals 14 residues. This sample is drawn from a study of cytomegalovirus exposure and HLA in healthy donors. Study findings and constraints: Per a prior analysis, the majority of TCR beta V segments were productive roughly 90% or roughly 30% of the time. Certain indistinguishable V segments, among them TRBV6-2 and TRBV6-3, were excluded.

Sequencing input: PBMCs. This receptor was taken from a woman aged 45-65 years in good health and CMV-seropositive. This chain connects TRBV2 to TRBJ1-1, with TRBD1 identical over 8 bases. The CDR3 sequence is CATLGDRLNTEAFF. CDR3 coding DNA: TGTGCCACGCTGGGGGACAGGTTGAACACTGAAGCTTTCTTT.